Sequencing of this TCR beta chain was carried out in a study of regulatory T cells in long-lasting Graves disease. The germline V gene has CDR1 SGHAT and CDR2 FQNNGV. Trimming left V 5 bases short and J 5 bases short, with 15 bases between. The CDR3 is made up of 14 amino acids. Study-wide results and limits: Persistent disease preferred TRBV28, TRBJ1-2 and TRBJ2-5.

The authors built TCR beta libraries using iRepertoire HTBI primers and Arm-PCR of CDR3 regions. Original processing methods: Identification of gene segments yielded some 60 TRBV and 14 TRBJ across samples. TCRdb reprocessed the multiplex PCR reads with MiXCR, giving one entry per CDR3 protein. The V and J calls shown here were made by TCRdb, not taken from the authors' results. This table has under 250,000 distinct CDR3 sequences, around 20% appearing once. The sample's time point: newly diagnosed GD, antithyroid drugs for less than 3 months. Scientists built the TCR library using RNA that was extracted from PBMCs. As collected, the peripheral blood samples measured about 9.6 milliliters each and went into EDTA tubes. This clonotype is deemed medium-sized. Its specificity is unknown.

Source: peripheral blood mononuclear cells (PBMCs), taken at new diagnosis, from a patient treated with antithyroid drugs. The origin of this receptor is a female donor with Graves disease. The chain has TRBV11-2 and TRBJ2-5; a weak D match, TRBD2 (5 bases). CDR3 sequence: CASSPAGLRETQYF. The CDR3, as DNA: TGTGCCAGCAGCCCCGCCGGACTCCGGGAGACCCAGTACTTC.